These 31 T cell receptor beta chains were sequenced from one sample in a study of blood T cell repertoires in COVID-19. TCRdb's copy holds only in-frame clones and misses some; the assay was immunoSEQ multiplex PCR. Of about 140,000 clones in the sample, more than 75% were seen once. The sequenced sample consisted of peripheral blood. These receptors came from a human donor in a cohort sampled during active COVID-19.

This chain links TRBV6-4 with TRBJ2-3; weak D call: TRBD2 (6 bases). CDR1 and CDR2 from the germline V gene are MRHNA and SNTAGT. The CDR3 runs 15 residues. Trimming removed 5 bases at V and 4 bases at J, with 16 bases between. Here the CDR3 reads CASSPLEGQADTQYF. The CDR3 nucleotides read TGTGCCAGCAGTCCGCTGGAGGGGCAGGCAGATACGCAGTATTTT.

J is TRBJ2-3 and V is TRBV28, with a weak D call TRBD1 (6 bases). There are 15 residues in the CDR3. Germline lookup yields CDR1 MDHEN and CDR2 SYDVKM. V shed 5 bases and J shed 5 bases, with 17 bases lying between them. The DNA for the CDR3 is TGTGCCAGCAGTCCGACCGGGACAAAGGGAGATACGCAGTATTTT. Its protein is CASSPTGTKGDTQYF.

This chain uses TRBV28 with TRBJ2-7; no firm D call. The CDR3 loop spans 14 amino acids. The V and J ends lost 2 bases and 7 bases respectively, with 15 bases between them. Germline V gives CDR1 MDHEN, CDR2 SYDVKM. The chain's CDR3 is CASSLPPGIDEQYF. CDR3 coding DNA: TGTGCCAGCAGTTTACCCCCAGGTATCGATGAGCAGTACTTC.

The chain links TRBV2 to TRBJ1-6; 10 bases line up with TRBD1. The CDR3 is 15 residues long. Looked up from germline, CDR1 is SNHLY and CDR2 is FYNNEI. J was trimmed by 9 bases and V by 8 bases; bases with no gene match: 10. The CDR3 nucleotides are TGTGCCAGCGCCCGAAGGACAGGGGGAGTTTCACCCCTCCACTTT. This encodes CASARRTGGVSPLHF. The whole variable domain, filled in from reference TRBV2 and TRBJ1-6, reads EPEVTQTPSHQVTQMGQEVILRCVPISNHLYFYWYRQILGQKVEFLVSFYNNEISEKSEIFDDQFSVERPDGSNFTLKIRSTKLEDSAMYFCASARRTGGVSPLHFGNGTRLTVT.

This chain joins TRBV10-3 and TRBJ1-4; the match to TRBD1 covers 10 bases. Germline trimming cut 3 bases from V and 8 bases from J; bases unmatched to any gene: 6. Germline CDR1 is ENHRY and CDR2 is SYGVKD. CDR3 length: 15 residues. CDR3 sequence reads: CAISDPGTGEEKLFF. The CDR3 nucleotides are TGTGCCATCAGTGACCCCGGGACAGGGGAGGAAAAACTGTTTTTT.

This clone was counted between two and nine times. The gene calls are TRBV6-2 or TRBV6-3 and TRBJ1-1; possible D gene TRBD1, 6 bases. The length of the CDR3 is 16 residues. V was pared by 2 bases and J by 5 bases, with 18 bases between. Germline-derived CDR1 and CDR2 are MNHEY and SVGEGT. The CDR3 here is CASSYPRQAPVTEAFF. The CDR3 coding sequence is TGTGCCAGCAGTTACCCCCGACAGGCCCCGGTGACTGAAGCTTTCTTT.

This clone has only a few counts. The chain is built from TRBV5-4 and TRBJ2-2, with 7 nucleotides matching TRBD1. The V gene end was trimmed by 4 bases and the J gene end by 1 base; junction bases not matched to a gene: 7. CDR3 length: 16 amino acids. Germline values: CDR1 SGHNT, CDR2 YYREEE (reference sequence). CDR3 region: CASSPGDRKNTGELFF. The DNA of the CDR3 is TGTGCCAGCAGCCCTGGGGACAGAAAGAACACCGGGGAGCTGTTTTTT.

V and J are TRBV11-2 and TRBJ2-7; D call uncertain. The CDR3 contains 14 residues. Germline-derived CDR1 and CDR2 are SGHAT and FQNNGV. The V end was cut by 5 bases, the J end by 6 bases, with 17 bases between. CDR3 sequence (DNA): TGTGCCAGCAGCCCAGGTCGTGGATCCAGCGAGCAGTACTTC. Encoded protein: CASSPGRGSSEQYF.

The chain employs TRBV6-4 and TRBJ2-1, with 14 bases matching TRBD2. The germline V gene has CDR1 MRHNA and CDR2 SNTAGT. The CDR3 has 16 amino acids. Germline trimming cut 6 bases from V and 6 bases from J; bases unmatched to any gene: 7. CDR3 nucleotide sequence: TGTGCCAGCAGCCCGGGACTAGCGGGGGCAAGCAATGAGCAGTTCTTC. Translation: CASSPGLAGASNEQFF.

This CDR3 reads CASSDPGLAGGLAKNIQYF. The CDR3 bases are TGTGCCAGCAGTGACCCGGGACTAGCGGGAGGGCTAGCCAAAAACATTCAGTACTTC. The chain has TRBV6-1 and TRBJ2-4; 16 positions match TRBD2. CDR3 length: 19 amino acids. Germline V CDR1 and CDR2: MNHNS, SASEGT. Unmatched junction bases numbered 5, after V lost 3 bases and J lost 0 bases.

The chain couples TRBV7-9 to TRBJ1-4; a weak D match, TRBD1 (5 bases). CDR1 is SEHNR and CDR2 is FQNEAQ in the germline V gene (reference sequence). Trimming took off 0 bases at V and 0 bases at J, with 8 bases between the two ends. The CDR3 has 16 amino acids. The CDR3 coding sequence is TGTGCCAGCAGCTTAGCATGGGGGGCAACTAATGAAAAACTGTTTTTT. This gives the protein CASSLAWGATNEKLFF.

V and J are TRBV5-5 and TRBJ2-5, with 11 positions matching TRBD2. J lost 2 bases, V lost 4 bases, and 7 bases had no gene match. This CDR3 is built from 16 residues. The germline V gene has CDR1 SGHKS and CDR2 YYEKEE (reference sequence). CDR3 sequence: CASSLGTSGPQETQYF. CDR3 nucleotide sequence: TGTGCCAGCAGCCTCGGGACTAGCGGTCCACAAGAGACCCAGTACTTC.

This clone has just a few counts. The chain couples TRBV3-1 (or the pseudogene TRBV3-2) to TRBJ1-5, with D uncertain. The length of the CDR3 is 13 residues. Germline loops: CDR1 LGHDT, CDR2 YNNKEL (reference sequence). V was cut by 0 bases and J by 11 bases, with 11 bases left in between. As DNA, the CDR3 is TGTGCCAGCAGCCAAGATAGAGGCTTTGCCCAGCATTTT. Translating it yields CASSQDRGFAQHF.

The gene calls are TRBV28 and TRBJ1-2, with 7 bases identical to TRBD1. This CDR3 region has 14 residues. Losses at the gene ends were 6 bases for V and 8 bases for J; bases not matched to a gene: 12. The germline V gene has CDR1 MDHEN and CDR2 SYDVKM. The CDR3 sequence: CASRYRGSAWGYTF. Here the CDR3 DNA reads TGTGCCAGCAGATACAGGGGCTCCGCCTGGGGCTACACCTTC.

The genes are TRBV6-6 and TRBJ2-1, with 10 bases lining up with TRBD2. Germline assignment: CDR1 MNHNY and CDR2 SVGAGI (reference sequence). The V segment lost 5 bases and the J segment 9 bases; nucleotides outside the gene matches: 16. This CDR3 has 17 amino acids. CDR3 sequence reads: CASSPLGSGRAGGEQFF. In DNA form, the CDR3 reads TGTGCCAGCAGTCCCCTCGGGAGCGGGAGGGCCGGGGGTGAGCAGTTCTTC.

The CDR3 DNA is TGTGCCAGCGGCGGAAACTCCTACAATGAGCAGTTCTTC. This gives the protein CASGGNSYNEQFF. The gene calls are TRBV28 and TRBJ2-1; D uncertain. The V gene lost 8 bases and the J gene lost 0 bases, with 8 bases spanning the gap. In germline, CDR1 is MDHEN, CDR2 SYDVKM. The CDR3 has 13 amino acids.

This rearrangement joins TRBV6-5 to TRBJ2-2, with D possibly being TRBD1 (6 bases). The germline V gene encodes CDR1 MNHEY and CDR2 SVGAGI. Trimming took off 2 bases at V and 2 bases at J, with 12 bases between the two ends. The CDR3 extends over 16 amino acids. The CDR3 protein is CASSYDPGANTGELFF. CDR3 DNA sequence: TGTGCCAGCAGTTACGATCCAGGGGCAAACACCGGGGAGCTGTTTTTT.

The chain recombines TRBV28 with TRBJ2-7, with D tentatively TRBD2 (5 bases). V gave up 4 bases and J gave up 3 bases, with 10 bases separating them. Germline V gene lookup returns CDR1 MDHEN and CDR2 SYDVKM. CDR3 size: 13 residues. CDR3 loop: CASSSLGSYEQYF. The CDR3 DNA reads as TGTGCCAGCAGTTCCCTGGGGAGCTACGAGCAGTACTTC.

V gene TRBV3-1 (or the pseudogene TRBV3-2) combines with J gene TRBJ2-5, with D tentatively TRBD2 (5 bases). The CDR3 totals 15 residues. Germline CDR1 reads LGHDT; CDR2 reads YNNKEL (reference sequence). Trimming left V 4 bases short and J 2 bases short, with 14 bases between. The CDR3, as DNA: TGTGCCAGCAGCCGGTCGCAGCCGGGACAAGAGACCCAGTACTTC. Encoded protein: CASSRSQPGQETQYF.

This chain links TRBV30 with TRBJ2-5; TRBD1 is a possible D gene (6 bases). CDR3 size: 13 residues. Germline values: CDR1 GTSNPN, CDR2 SVGIG (reference sequence). V shed 0 bases and J shed 4 bases, with 9 bases lying between them. CDR3 DNA sequence: TGTGCCTGGAGTGTACTGGACAGAGAGACCCAGTACTTC. This codes for CAWSVLDRETQYF.

The V gene is TRBV3-1 (or the pseudogene TRBV3-2), the J gene TRBJ1-2, with TRBD1 matching 9 bases. The junction had 1 base not matched to a gene; V was cut back by 4 bases and J by 4 bases. From germline, CDR1 is LGHDT and CDR2 YNNKEL (reference sequence). The CDR3 runs 13 residues. In DNA form, the CDR3 reads TGTGCCAGCAGCCGGGGACAGGGCTATGGCTACACCTTC. Amino acids: CASSRGQGYGYTF.

The sample holds one count of this clone. The chain carries TRBV14 and TRBJ1-6; D is ambiguous. Germline V CDR1 and CDR2: SGHDN, FVKESK. The CDR3 runs 15 residues. V lost 3 bases, J lost 5 bases, and 11 bases lay in between. This CDR3 reads CASSHGVRNNSPLHF. For the CDR3, the DNA is TGTGCCAGCAGCCACGGAGTACGGAATAATTCACCCCTCCACTTT.

J is TRBJ1-4 and V is TRBV6-5; 9 bases fit TRBD1. With V trimmed by 6 bases and J by 7 bases, 6 bases remained unmatched. This CDR3 has 14 amino acids. The V gene's germline CDR1 is MNHEY and CDR2 SVGAGI. The CDR3 loop reads CASRGTGRTEKLFF. The CDR3 DNA is TGTGCCAGCAGGGGGACAGGGAGAACTGAAAAACTGTTTTTT.

This chain uses TRBV4-1 with TRBJ1-5; 9 nucleotides agree with TRBD1. Germline V gene data show CDR1 as MGHRA and CDR2 as YSYEKL. V was clipped by 3 bases and J by 5 bases; unmatched bases: 8. The CDR3 has 16 amino acids. The CDR3 DNA sequence: TGCGCCAGCAGCCACCCCATCAGGACAGGGGATCAGCCCCAGCATTTT. Translating it yields CASSHPIRTGDQPQHF.

V usage is TRBV6-5 and J usage is TRBJ2-2; 10 bases fit TRBD2. The CDR3 is 14 residues long. V was pared by 10 bases and J by 1 base, with 3 bases of the junction left unmatched. CDR1 is MNHEY and CDR2 is SVGAGI in the germline V gene. CDR3 sequence reads: CAISSGGNTGELFF. The CDR3, as DNA: TGTGCCATATCTAGCGGGGGGAACACCGGGGAGCTGTTTTTT.

The V gene is TRBV29-1, the J gene TRBJ2-3; D is perhaps TRBD2 (5 bases). The CDR3 is 13 residues long. Trimming removed 1 base from V and 3 bases from J, with 8 bases in between. From germline, CDR1 is SQVTM and CDR2 ANQGSEA. The CDR3 DNA sequence: TGCAGCGTTGAAGGGAGGACGACAGATACGCAGTATTTT. Translation: CSVEGRTTDTQYF.

This chain links TRBV5-1 with TRBJ1-6; 10 bases fit TRBD1. Germline lookup yields CDR1 SGHRS and CDR2 YFSETQ. The CDR3 extends over 17 amino acids. The V segment lost 0 bases and the J segment 3 bases; nucleotides outside the gene matches: 3. The CDR3: CASSLGTGGFYNSPLHF. CDR3 DNA: TGCGCCAGCAGCTTGGGGACAGGGGGATTCTATAATTCACCCCTCCACTTT.

V is TRBV11-3 and J is TRBJ2-2; D might be TRBD2 (5 bases). Trimming shortened V by 1 base and J by 0 bases, and 12 bases separated the two germline ends. Germline V gene lookup returns CDR1 SGHNT and CDR2 YENEEA. The CDR3 totals 17 residues. The CDR3 nucleotides read TGTGCCAGCAGCTTAGGAGGGAAGTCGTCGAACACCGGGGAGCTGTTTTTT. This gives the protein CASSLGGKSSNTGELFF.

As concerns this clone: The same CDR3 can be traced to other DNA sequences in this sample. This rearrangement joins TRBV3-1 (or the pseudogene TRBV3-2) to TRBJ2-1, with D maybe TRBD2 (7 bases). CDR1 LGHDT and CDR2 YNNKEL come from the germline V gene (reference sequence). Trimming removed 4 bases at V and 0 bases at J, with 13 bases between. This CDR3 is built from 16 residues. CDR3 amino acids: CASSRGGTSSYNEQFF. As DNA, the CDR3 is TGTGCCAGCAGCCGCGGGGGCACCAGCTCCTACAATGAGCAGTTCTTC.

The chain is built from TRBV11-2 and TRBJ1-1; D is undetermined. This CDR3 is 15 amino acids long. With 3 bases removed from V and 0 bases from J, the gap between germline ends came to 11 bases. CDR1 and CDR2 (germline): SGHAT, FQNNGV. Written as DNA, the CDR3 is TGTGCCAGCAGCTTGCAGTTCCTTATGAACACTGAAGCTTTCTTT. It codes for CASSLQFLMNTEAFF. The full variable domain, its missing parts supplied by reference TRBV11-2 and TRBJ1-1, is EAGVAQSPRYKIIEKRQSVAFWCNPISGHATLYWYQQILGQGPKLLIQFQNNGVVDDSQLPKDRFSAERLKGVDSTLKIQPAKLEDSAVYLCASSLQFLMNTEAFFGQGTRLTVV.

The chain has TRBV7-9 and TRBJ2-5; the D gene is possibly TRBD1 (5 bases). V lost 5 bases and J 4 bases, leaving 11 bases between the germline ends. This CDR3 comprises 13 residues. In germline, CDR1 is SEHNR, CDR2 FQNEAQ (reference sequence). The CDR3 reads CASSVRVGETQYF. In nucleotides, the CDR3 is TGTGCCAGCAGCGTCAGGGTTGGAGAGACCCAGTACTTC.